This T cell receptor (beta chain) comes out of a study of OX40 agonist ivuxolimab in advanced cancers. For the study at large: Dose-escalation patients had hepatocellular carcinoma, melanoma, renal cell or head and neck cancer.

Generated by immunoSEQ multiplex PCR, the TCRdb table keeps only in-frame clones and is missing some. The sample yields tens of thousands of clones, around 78% seen once. The material was CD4+ or CD8+ T cells sorted from blood, obtained in a trial of the OX40 agonist ivuxolimab. The TCR sequence derives from an adult with an advanced solid tumor such as melanoma, head and neck, liver or kidney cancer.

Here the CDR3 reads CASRRTGAETQYF. CDR3 in DNA: TGTGCCAGCAGACGGACAGGGGCAGAGACCCAGTACTTC. The chain links TRBV6-5 to TRBJ2-5; 9 nucleotides align to TRBD1. The V segment lost 6 bases and the J segment 4 bases; nucleotides outside the gene matches: 3. This CDR3 has 13 amino acids. The germline CDR1 and CDR2 sequences are MNHEY and SVGAGI.